Listed here are 26 T cell receptor beta chains from one sample, sequenced in a study of blood T cell repertoires in COVID-19. The repertoire was sequenced with immunoSEQ multiplex PCR; TCRdb's copy has only in-frame clones and lacks some. Found here are 350,000 to 400,000 clones, 88% of them singletons; the top ten hold 1.2%. Sample: PBMCs or T cells enriched from blood (not recorded which). These receptors were taken from a woman between 18 and 29 years old who had recovered from COVID-19.

The chain links TRBV6-1 to TRBJ1-5; no reliable D call. This CDR3 region has 16 residues. V lost 2 bases and J 2 bases, leaving 13 bases between the germline ends. CDR1 and CDR2 from the germline V gene are MNHNS and SASEGT. CDR3: CASSEQHGLGNQPQHF. In nucleotides, the CDR3 is TGTGCCAGCAGTGAACAACATGGTCTTGGCAATCAGCCCCAGCATTTT.

The chain couples TRBV11-2 to TRBJ2-1, with 9 positions matching TRBD2. The CDR3 length is 15 residues. Per the germline V gene, CDR1 is SGHAT and CDR2 is FQNNGV. The junction had 2 bases not matched to a gene; V was cut back by 5 bases and J by 0 bases. This chain's CDR3 is CASSPSGNSYNEQFF. CDR3 nucleotides: TGTGCCAGCAGCCCTAGCGGGAACTCCTACAATGAGCAGTTCTTC.

The rearrangement links TRBV6-5 to TRBJ2-1; maybe TRBD1 (5 bases). Germline CDR1 is MNHEY and CDR2 is SVGAGI. V lost 6 bases and J lost 7, with 10 bases in between. The CDR3 has 12 residues. The CDR3 loop is CASRIDRNEQFF. CDR3 bases: TGTGCCAGCAGGATCGACAGAAATGAGCAGTTCTTC.

V and J are TRBV30 and TRBJ2-2; D is ambiguous. Germline CDR1 reads GTSNPN; CDR2 reads SVGIG (reference sequence). This CDR3 contains 14 residues. V gave up 0 bases and J gave up 3 bases, with 8 bases separating them. Here the CDR3 DNA reads TGTGCCTGGAGTGTAGAGCTATACACCGGGGAGCTGTTTTTT. Protein product: CAWSVELYTGELFF.

The chain joins TRBV5-4 to TRBJ1-2; weak D call: TRBD1 (6 bases). From germline, CDR1 is SGHNT and CDR2 YYREEE (reference sequence). The CDR3 covers 16 residues. The V end lost 0 bases, the J end lost 3 bases, and 15 bases lay between the germline ends. The CDR3 reads CASSLGGGVRYYGYTF. CDR3 DNA sequence: TGTGCCAGCAGCTTGGGTGGGGGCGTCCGATACTATGGCTACACCTTC.

This chain connects TRBV18 to TRBJ1-2; 9 bases line up with TRBD1. CDR1 and CDR2 from the germline V gene are KGHSH and LQKENI. J was trimmed by 5 bases and V by 3 bases; bases with no gene match: 10. The CDR3 is made up of 16 amino acids. This chain's CDR3 is CASSPSVTGGRYGYTF. The CDR3 nucleotides are TGTGCCAGCTCACCTTCAGTCACAGGGGGCCGGTATGGCTACACCTTC.

The V and J genes are TRBV3-1 (or the pseudogene TRBV3-2) and TRBJ2-5; TRBD2 matches 10 bases. The CDR3 extends over 17 amino acids. The germline gives CDR1 LGHDT, CDR2 YNNKEL (reference sequence). The trim removed 3 bases at V and 2 bases at J, leaving 9 bases unmatched. The chain's CDR3 is CASSQTSTSGLQETQYF. In nucleotides, the CDR3 is TGTGCCAGCAGCCAGACCTCGACTAGCGGGCTTCAAGAGACCCAGTACTTC.

This sequence joins TRBV15 and TRBJ2-7; 7 nucleotides agree with TRBD1. With 3 bases clipped from V and 2 bases from J, the junction kept 10 bases outside the gene matches. The V gene's germline CDR1 is LNHNV and CDR2 YYDKDF (reference sequence). This CDR3 has 16 residues. The CDR3 sequence: CATSSRDSPYTYEQYF. The CDR3, as DNA: TGTGCCACCAGCAGTCGGGACAGCCCCTACACCTACGAGCAGTACTTC.

The CDR3 region is CASGGPDRDRYEQYF. The CDR3 DNA reads TGTGCCAGCGGAGGACCGGACAGGGATCGATACGAGCAGTACTTC. The genes are TRBV6-4 and TRBJ2-7; 8 positions match TRBD1. V trimming: 8 bases; J trimming: 4 bases; junction bases outside the gene matches: 13. The germline CDR1 and CDR2 sequences are MRHNA and SNTAGT. CDR3 size: 15 residues.

The chain links TRBV5-1 to TRBJ1-5; 7 bases fit TRBD1. V lost 4 bases to trimming and J lost 4 bases; unmatched junction nucleotides: 5. This CDR3 comprises 14 residues. Germline V lookup: CDR1 SGHRS, CDR2 YFSETQ. The CDR3 nucleotides are TGCGCCAGCAGCCTGGGACAGCCTAATCAGCCCCAGCATTTT. This sequence encodes CASSLGQPNQPQHF. Full variable domain (remainder filled in from reference TRBV5-1 and TRBJ1-5): KAGVTQTPRYLIKTRGQQVTLSCSPISGHRSVSWYQQTPGQGLQFLFEYFSETQRNKGNFPGRFSGRQFSNSRSEMNVSTLELGDSALYLCASSLGQPNQPQHFGDGTRLSIL.

The chain joins TRBV27 to TRBJ1-2; possible D gene TRBD1, 6 bases. CDR1 and CDR2 from the germline V gene are MNHEY and SMNVEV (reference sequence). The CDR3 sequence is 17 residues long. Trimming removed 2 bases at V and 6 bases at J, with 22 bases between. Here the CDR3 reads CASSLTGRTGRVHGYTF. For the CDR3, the DNA is TGTGCCAGCAGTTTAACCGGGAGAACAGGGAGGGTTCATGGCTACACCTTC.

This chain uses TRBV30 with TRBJ1-1; unclear D gene. This CDR3 spans 15 amino acids. Between the trimmed V and J ends, which lost 0 bases and 4 bases, there was a span of 15 bases. In germline, CDR1 is GTSNPN, CDR2 SVGIG (reference sequence). CDR3 region: CAWSVSGTRATEAFF. CDR3 in DNA: TGTGCCTGGAGTGTAAGTGGCACTAGGGCCACTGAAGCTTTCTTT.

In DNA, the CDR3 is TGTGCCAGCAGTGACAGACTAGCGGGGCCAGATACGCAGTATTTT. This sequence encodes CASSDRLAGPDTQYF. V usage is TRBV6-4 and J usage is TRBJ2-3; 11 bases align to TRBD2. The CDR3 covers 15 residues. Germline CDR1 and CDR2: MRHNA and SNTAGT. J was trimmed by 4 bases and V by 2 bases; bases with no gene match: 2.

The chain is built from TRBV7-9 and TRBJ2-1, with 7 bases matching TRBD2. V lost 1 base to trimming and J lost 3 bases; unmatched junction nucleotides: 0. The length of the CDR3 is 14 residues. The germline V gene encodes CDR1 SEHNR and CDR2 FQNEAQ (reference sequence). In DNA form, the CDR3 reads TGTGCCAGCAGCTTAGGCGGGAGCTACAATGAGCAGTTCTTC. Translating gives CASSLGGSYNEQFF. The variable domain in full, completed from reference TRBV7-9 and TRBJ2-1, reads DTGVSQNPRHKITKRGQNVTFRCDPISEHNRLYWYRQTLGQGPEFLTYFQNEAQLEKSRLLSDRFSAERPKGSFSTLEIQRTEQGDSAMYLCASSLGGSYNEQFFGPGTRLTVL.

CDR3 in DNA: TGCAGCGTTGCCGACAGGGATAATGAAAAACTGTTTTTT. This sequence encodes CSVADRDNEKLFF. V is TRBV29-1 and J is TRBJ1-4; TRBD1 matches at 7 bases. In germline, CDR1 is SQVTM, CDR2 ANQGSEA. V was pared by 4 bases and J by 4 bases, with 3 bases of the junction left unmatched. The CDR3 length is 13 residues. The full variable domain, rest sourced from reference TRBV29-1 and TRBJ1-4, is SAVISQKPSRDICQRGTSLTIQCQVDSQVTMMFWYRQQPGQSLTLIATANQGSEATYESGFVIDKFPISRPNLTFSTLTVSNMSPEDSSIYLCSVADRDNEKLFFGSGTQLSVL.

This chain links TRBV4-3 with TRBJ2-7, with unresolved D. The CDR3 spans 15 residues. V gave up 0 bases and J gave up 0 bases, with 9 bases separating them. The germline V gene encodes CDR1 LGHNA and CDR2 YSLEER. The CDR3 DNA is TGCGCCAGCAGCCAAGAGGTACACAGCTCCTACGAGCAGTACTTC. It translates to CASSQEVHSSYEQYF.

This clone was recorded at least ten times. The gene calls are TRBV6-4 and TRBJ1-1; TRBD1 matches 11 bases. V trimming: 2 bases; J trimming: 4 bases; junction bases outside the gene matches: 0. Germline CDR1 reads MRHNA; CDR2 reads SNTAGT. This CDR3 has 14 amino acids. The CDR3 spells CASSDGQGATEAFF. In DNA form, the CDR3 reads TGTGCCAGCAGTGACGGACAGGGGGCCACTGAAGCTTTCTTT.

The rearrangement uses TRBV11-2 and TRBJ1-4; 9 positions match TRBD1. V shed 1 base, J shed 8 bases, and the junction held 5 bases outside the gene matches. Looked up from germline, CDR1 is SGHAT and CDR2 is FQNNGV. CDR3 size: 15 residues. This CDR3 is CASSLGGQGGEKLFF. The CDR3 nucleotides are TGTGCCAGCAGCTTAGGGGGACAGGGTGGGGAAAAACTGTTTTTT.

The genes are TRBV6-4 and TRBJ2-2; 7 bases align to TRBD1. V lost 4 bases, J lost 4 bases, and 3 bases stayed unmatched. Germline loops: CDR1 MRHNA, CDR2 SNTAGT. The length of the CDR3 is 14 residues. The CDR3 loop reads CASSVRQGTGELFF. CDR3 nucleotide sequence: TGTGCCAGCAGTGTCAGACAGGGCACCGGGGAGCTGTTTTTT.

About this clone itself: At the DNA level, this CDR3 is encoded by other sequences in the same sample as well. The chain has TRBV5-4 and TRBJ2-7; 9 bases align to TRBD1. Looked up from germline, CDR1 is SGHNT and CDR2 is YYREEE (reference sequence). CDR3 length equals 14 residues. Trimming removed 2 bases from V and 2 bases from J; junction bases left unmatched: 2. The CDR3 DNA is TGTGCCAGCAGCTTCGGGACAGGGCCCTACGAGCAGTACTTC. It yields the protein CASSFGTGPYEQYF.

This clone came up a few times. The rearrangement joins TRBV27 to TRBJ1-5; D uncertain. The germline V gene encodes CDR1 MNHEY and CDR2 SMNVEV (reference sequence). This CDR3 contains 14 residues. The V end lost 2 bases, the J end lost 0 bases, and 5 bases lay between the germline ends. CDR3 sequence: CASSLVSSNQPQHF. In DNA, the CDR3 is TGTGCCAGCAGTTTAGTCTCTAGCAATCAGCCCCAGCATTTT.

This chain links TRBV19 with TRBJ1-6; D is unresolved. The CDR3 sequence is 13 residues long. Looked up from germline, CDR1 is LNHDA and CDR2 is SQIVND (reference sequence). The V gene lost 10 bases and the J gene lost 8 bases, with 15 bases spanning the gap. CDR3 nucleotide sequence: TGTGCCACATCCCTTCTGGAGGATTCACCCCTCCACTTT. It specifies CATSLLEDSPLHF.

The CDR3 nucleotides are TGTGCCAGCAGCTTAGATCGCAGGGGTAGCCTAGGGTCCTACGAGCAGTACTTC. Amino acids: CASSLDRRGSLGSYEQYF. This chain uses TRBV11-2 with TRBJ2-7, with a tentative D call TRBD1 (6 bases). Looked up from germline, CDR1 is SGHAT and CDR2 is FQNNGV. This CDR3 is built from 18 residues. V was clipped by 0 bases and J by 1 base, with 19 bases between them.

The chain is built from TRBV4-1 and TRBJ1-4; D call uncertain. V was pared by 6 bases and J by 10 bases, with 18 bases between. The CDR3 has 14 amino acids. Germline V lookup: CDR1 MGHRA, CDR2 YSYEKL. Written as DNA, the CDR3 is TGCGCCAGCAGTCAATTACCTAATCGCGGAAAACTGTTTTTT. Translating gives CASSQLPNRGKLFF.

The V gene is TRBV5-6, the J gene TRBJ1-2; D possibly corresponds to TRBD1 (6 bases). There are 15 residues in the CDR3. Germline V gives CDR1 SGHDT, CDR2 YYEEEE. V was pared by 1 base and J by 3 bases, with 13 bases between. The CDR3 loop reads CASSLLRGSDYGYTF. CDR3 nucleotides: TGTGCCAGCAGCTTGTTAAGGGGGAGCGACTATGGCTACACCTTC.

The genes are TRBV5-5 and TRBJ1-5, with D possibly matching TRBD1 (6 bases). V lost 2 bases and J 5 bases, leaving 17 bases between the germline ends. Looked up from germline, CDR1 is SGHKS and CDR2 is YYEKEE (reference sequence). The CDR3 loop spans 16 amino acids. The CDR3 loop is CASSFGGLLTDQPQHF. Here the CDR3 DNA reads TGTGCCAGCAGCTTCGGGGGGCTCCTTACTGATCAGCCCCAGCATTTT. Using reference TRBV5-5 and TRBJ1-5 for the parts outside the CDR3, the full variable domain is DAGVTQSPTHLIKTRGQQVTLRCSPISGHKSVSWYQQVLGQGPQFIFQYYEKEERGRGNFPDRFSARQFPNYSSELNVNALLLGDSALYLCASSFGGLLTDQPQHFGDGTRLSIL.